This TCR beta chain was recorded in a study of spatial heterogeneity in lung cancer. Overall study findings and caveats: Intratumoral expanded alpha and beta TCR counts were found to track tumor mutation counts.

MiXCR, applied by TCRdb to the 5' RACE reads, yields one record per CDR3 protein. In the table there are 9,500 to 11,000 distinct CDR3 sequences, more than 7% of which are singletons. Germline V CDR1 and CDR2: SNHLY, FYNNEI. CDR3 length: 18 amino acids. Germline trimming cut 4 bases from V and 7 bases from J; bases unmatched to any gene: 19. Time point denoted: sample taken at primary tumor resection. 72 TRACERx patients with early, untreated non-small cell lung cancer donated samples. This clonotype was observed at least ten times. The antigen is not known. The library was prepared for alpha chains; this beta chain is a stray read, so its frequency means little.

The chain employs TRBV2 and TRBJ2-1; 7 nucleotides agree with TRBD2. The source is a female donor with early-stage non-small cell lung cancer. Sample: lung tumor tissue, taken at surgery. The CDR3 DNA reads as TGTGCCAGCAGTGGGAGTAGGTCACCGGGACTAAACCTTAATGAGCAGTTCTTC. Its protein product is CASSGSRSPGLNLNEQFF.